The rows below give T cell receptor beta chains drawn from one sample of a study of cytomegalovirus exposure and HLA in healthy donors. Sequenced by immunoSEQ multiplex PCR; TCRdb stores in-frame clones only, minus some. The clone table shows 95,000 to 150,000 clones, with the ten largest holding roughly 3.5%. Sequencing was done on a sample of PBMCs. All receptors come from a man aged 18 to 30 in good health and CMV-seronegative. Each CDR3 is given with its conserved first and last residue. D genes are given only for firm matches.

d_gene: -
j_gene: TRBJ2-7
v_gene: TRBV18
CDR3aa: CASSPPWRGPSYEQYF
CDR3nt: TGTGCCAGCTCACCACCGTGGAGGGGGCCTTCCTACGAGCAGTACTTC

d_gene: -
j_gene: TRBJ2-3
v_gene: TRBV18
CDR3aa: CASSPETTVTDTQYF
CDR3nt: TGTGCCAGCTCACCTGAGACTACCGTCACAGATACGCAGTATTTT

d_gene: -
j_gene: TRBJ1-1
v_gene: TRBV27
CDR3aa: CASSLTRDLLDTEAFF
CDR3nt: TGTGCCAGCAGTTTAACCAGGGATCTTCTGGACACTGAAGCTTTCTTT

d_gene: -
j_gene: TRBJ1-1
v_gene: TRBV7-9
CDR3aa: CASSSRVMNTEAFF
CDR3nt: TGTGCCAGCAGCTCCAGGGTGATGAACACTGAAGCTTTCTTT

d_gene: -
j_gene: TRBJ2-2
v_gene: TRBV30
CDR3aa: CAWSVNREVGELFF
CDR3nt: TGTGCCTGGAGTGTAAATCGGGAAGTCGGGGAGCTGTTTTTT

d_gene: -
j_gene: TRBJ2-2
v_gene: TRBV27
CDR3aa: CASSFREPLKELFF
CDR3nt: TGTGCCAGCAGTTTTCGGGAGCCCCTCAAGGAGCTGTTTTTT

d_gene: -
j_gene: TRBJ2-1
v_gene: TRBV9
CDR3aa: CASSLALSSYNEQFF
CDR3nt: TGTGCCAGCAGTTTAGCGTTGAGCTCCTACAATGAGCAGTTCTTC

d_gene: TRBD2
j_gene: TRBJ2-2
v_gene: TRBV2
CDR3aa: CASSESQRGSNTGELFF
CDR3nt: TGTGCCAGCAGTGAATCTCAGCGGGGGTCTAACACCGGGGAGCTGTTTTTT

d_gene: -
j_gene: TRBJ1-1
v_gene: TRBV2
CDR3aa: CASSLRQTNTEAFF
CDR3nt: TGTGCCAGCAGTTTAAGACAGACGAACACTGAAGCTTTCTTT

d_gene: -
j_gene: TRBJ1-2
v_gene: TRBV19
CDR3aa: CASAFDGASNYGYTF
CDR3nt: TGTGCCAGCGCGTTCGACGGAGCTTCTAACTATGGCTACACCTTC

d_gene: -
j_gene: TRBJ1-1
v_gene: TRBV27
CDR3aa: CASTSQGWNTEAFF
CDR3nt: TGTGCCAGCACATCACAGGGCTGGAACACTGAAGCTTTCTTT

d_gene: -
j_gene: TRBJ1-1
v_gene: TRBV21-1
CDR3aa: CASSKAPQGADGAFF
CDR3nt: TGTGCCAGCAGCAAGGCGCCGCAGGGGGCCGACGGAGCTTTCTTT

d_gene: -
j_gene: TRBJ2-7
v_gene: TRBV6-5
CDR3aa: CASSYNFGSYEQYF
CDR3nt: TGTGCCAGCAGTTATAACTTTGGGAGCTACGAGCAGTACTTC

d_gene: -
j_gene: TRBJ1-1
v_gene: TRBV28
CDR3aa: CASALGGVTEAFF
CDR3nt: TGTGCCAGCGCACTTGGGGGGGTCACTGAAGCTTTCTTT

d_gene: -
j_gene: TRBJ2-7
v_gene: TRBV30
CDR3aa: CAWAGTANFYEQYF
CDR3nt: TGTGCCTGGGCTGGGACTGCTAATTTCTACGAGCAGTACTTC

d_gene: -
j_gene: TRBJ1-4
v_gene: TRBV29-1
CDR3aa: CSGLSGREKLFF
CDR3nt: TGCAGCGGATTGTCAGGTCGTGAAAAACTGTTTTTT

d_gene: TRBD1
j_gene: TRBJ2-2
v_gene: TRBV19
CDR3aa: CASSMGQGDTGELFF
CDR3nt: TGTGCCAGTAGTATGGGACAGGGTGACACCGGGGAGCTGTTTTTT

d_gene: TRBD1
j_gene: TRBJ1-5
v_gene: TRBV15
CDR3aa: CATAPTGANQPQHF
CDR3nt: TGTGCCACCGCGCCGACAGGGGCAAATCAGCCCCAGCATTTT

d_gene: TRBD2
j_gene: TRBJ2-1
v_gene: TRBV2
CDR3aa: CASSETPLLASSYNEQFF
CDR3nt: TGTGCCAGCAGTGAGACACCTTTACTAGCGAGCTCCTACAATGAGCAGTTCTTC

d_gene: -
j_gene: TRBJ2-7
v_gene: TRBV11-2
CDR3aa: CASTRDTSYEQYF
CDR3nt: TGTGCCAGCACCCGGGACACCTCCTACGAGCAGTACTTC

d_gene: -
j_gene: TRBJ2-5
v_gene: TRBV5-4
CDR3aa: CASRTTGSETQYF
CDR3nt: TGTGCCAGCAGGACGACAGGCTCAGAGACCCAGTACTTC

d_gene: TRBD1
j_gene: TRBJ1-1
v_gene: TRBV10-1
CDR3aa: CASSEPDRGRPSFEAFF
CDR3nt: TGCGCCAGCAGTGAGCCGGACAGGGGGAGGCCGTCTTTCGAAGCTTTCTTT

d_gene: -
j_gene: TRBJ1-6
v_gene: TRBV14
CDR3aa: CASSQETGFYSPLHF
CDR3nt: TGTGCCAGCAGCCAAGAGACAGGATTTTATTCACCCCTCCACTTT

d_gene: -
j_gene: TRBJ2-1
v_gene: TRBV2
CDR3aa: CASSEMSWGRSDNEQFF
CDR3nt: TGTGCCAGCAGTGAAATGTCTTGGGGGAGGTCAGACAATGAGCAGTTCTTC

d_gene: -
j_gene: TRBJ1-5
v_gene: TRBV28
CDR3aa: CASSFPLGSNQPQHF
CDR3nt: TGTGCCAGCAGTTTCCCACTTGGTAGCAATCAGCCCCAGCATTTT

d_gene: -
j_gene: TRBJ2-2
v_gene: TRBV7-7
CDR3aa: CASTDRPGGTGELFF
CDR3nt: TGTGCTAGCACCGATCGACCCGGGGGCACCGGGGAGCTGTTTTTT

d_gene: -
j_gene: TRBJ1-6
v_gene: TRBV5-1
CDR3aa: CASKGGDITESPLHF
CDR3nt: TGCGCCAGCAAGGGGGGGGATATTACAGAATCACCCCTCCACTTT

d_gene: -
j_gene: TRBJ2-5
v_gene: TRBV27
CDR3aa: CASRWIGGPQETQYF
CDR3nt: TGTGCCAGCCGTTGGATCGGGGGGCCCCAAGAGACCCAGTACTTC

d_gene: TRBD2
j_gene: TRBJ2-1
v_gene: TRBV7-3
CDR3aa: CASSLIPRLAGYNEQFF
CDR3nt: TGTGCCAGCAGCTTAATTCCTCGACTAGCGGGGTACAATGAGCAGTTCTTC

d_gene: -
j_gene: TRBJ2-3
v_gene: TRBV29-1
CDR3aa: CSVWTGLTDTQYF
CDR3nt: TGCAGCGTCTGGACAGGACTAACAGATACGCAGTATTTT

d_gene: TRBD2
j_gene: TRBJ2-1
v_gene: TRBV18
CDR3aa: CASSPGLAGGDNEQFF
CDR3nt: TGTGCCAGCTCGCCGGGACTAGCGGGGGGGGACAATGAGCAGTTCTTC

d_gene: -
j_gene: TRBJ1-1
v_gene: TRBV19
CDR3aa: CASTYRVGRGKGNTEAFF
CDR3nt: TGTGCCAGTACCTACCGGGTGGGAAGGGGGAAGGGGAACACTGAAGCTTTCTTT

d_gene: TRBD2
j_gene: TRBJ2-7
v_gene: TRBV27
CDR3aa: CASSRAGTSGLYEQYF
CDR3nt: TGTGCCAGCAGCCGAGCCGGGACTAGCGGTCTCTACGAGCAGTACTTC

d_gene: -
j_gene: TRBJ1-4
v_gene: TRBV5-1
CDR3aa: CASSLAGRLGTEKLFF
CDR3nt: TGCGCCAGCAGCTTGGCCGGCAGGCTGGGTACTGAAAAACTGTTTTTT

d_gene: -
j_gene: TRBJ2-7
v_gene: TRBV4-1
CDR3aa: CASSQERRDEQYF
CDR3nt: TGCGCCAGCAGCCAAGAAAGGCGGGACGAGCAGTACTTC

d_gene: -
j_gene: TRBJ2-1
v_gene: TRBV2
CDR3aa: CASSVNGNYNEQFF
CDR3nt: TGTGCCAGCAGTGTGAACGGGAACTACAATGAGCAGTTCTTC

d_gene: -
j_gene: TRBJ1-5
v_gene: TRBV5-6
CDR3aa: CASSLSVPGQPQHF
CDR3nt: TGTGCCAGCAGCTTGTCTGTCCCCGGTCAGCCCCAGCATTTT

d_gene: TRBD1
j_gene: TRBJ1-4
v_gene: TRBV19
CDR3aa: CASRPGGPGGMFF
CDR3nt: TGTGCCAGTAGGCCTGGGGGTCCAGGGGGGATGTTTTTT

d_gene: -
j_gene: TRBJ2-1
v_gene: TRBV19
CDR3aa: CASSILATNEQFF
CDR3nt: TGTGCCAGTAGTATCTTAGCGACCAATGAGCAGTTCTTC

d_gene: TRBD1
j_gene: TRBJ1-1
v_gene: TRBV6-1
CDR3aa: CASTGTGGVAEAFF
CDR3nt: TGTGCCAGCACCGGGACAGGGGGCGTCGCTGAAGCTTTCTTT

d_gene: -
j_gene: TRBJ2-6
v_gene: TRBV18
CDR3aa: CASSPQGGASGANVLTF
CDR3nt: TGTGCCAGCTCACCACAGGGGGGGGCCTCTGGGGCCAACGTCCTGACTTTC

d_gene: -
j_gene: TRBJ2-1
v_gene: TRBV5-4
CDR3aa: CASSLAVDRFEQFF
CDR3nt: TGTGCCAGCAGCTTGGCCGTAGACAGGTTTGAGCAGTTCTTC

d_gene: -
j_gene: TRBJ2-7
v_gene: TRBV28
CDR3aa: CATEGYEQYF
CDR3nt: TGTGCCACCGAGGGCTACGAGCAGTACTTC

d_gene: -
j_gene: TRBJ2-3
v_gene: TRBV7-2
CDR3aa: CASSLNPGDTQYF
CDR3nt: TGTGCCAGCAGCTTAAACCCAGGTGATACGCAGTATTTT

d_gene: -
j_gene: TRBJ2-5
v_gene: TRBV4-1
CDR3aa: CASSQRGGETQYF
CDR3nt: TGCGCCAGCAGCCAGAGAGGGGGAGAGACCCAGTACTTC

d_gene: TRBD1
j_gene: TRBJ1-1
v_gene: TRBV2
CDR3aa: CASTTEGTGTEAFF
CDR3nt: TGTGCCAGCACCACAGAGGGGACAGGCACTGAAGCTTTCTTT

d_gene: -
j_gene: TRBJ1-1
v_gene: TRBV5-4
CDR3aa: CASSLLGGNTEAFF
CDR3nt: TGTGCCAGCAGCTTGTTGGGGGGGAACACTGAAGCTTTCTTT

d_gene: -
j_gene: TRBJ2-7
v_gene: TRBV5-6
CDR3aa: CASSFPGTHYEQYF
CDR3nt: TGTGCCAGCAGCTTCCCCGGGACACACTACGAGCAGTACTTC

d_gene: TRBD2
j_gene: TRBJ2-5
v_gene: TRBV6-6
CDR3aa: CASTLGGNQETQYF
CDR3nt: TGTGCCAGCACCCTCGGGGGGAACCAAGAGACCCAGTACTTC

d_gene: -
j_gene: TRBJ2-3
v_gene: TRBV6-1
CDR3aa: CAATQGRRTDTQYF
CDR3nt: TGTGCCGCCACACAGGGTCGGCGGACAGATACGCAGTATTTT

d_gene: -
j_gene: TRBJ1-5
v_gene: TRBV5-8
CDR3aa: CASSLTGYNQPQHF
CDR3nt: TGTGCCAGCAGCCTGACAGGATACAATCAGCCCCAGCATTTT

d_gene: -
j_gene: TRBJ2-7
v_gene: TRBV6-1
CDR3aa: CASSESWGSYEQYF
CDR3nt: TGTGCCAGCAGTGAATCTTGGGGCAGCTACGAGCAGTACTTC

d_gene: TRBD1
j_gene: TRBJ1-1
v_gene: TRBV2
CDR3aa: CASSPDRGGYTEAFF
CDR3nt: TGTGCCAGCAGTCCGGACAGGGGGGGGTACACTGAAGCTTTCTTT

d_gene: -
j_gene: TRBJ1-6
v_gene: TRBV29-1
CDR3aa: CSVRVQGTLHF
CDR3nt: TGCAGCGTGAGGGTACAGGGCACCCTCCACTTT

d_gene: TRBD2
j_gene: TRBJ2-3
v_gene: TRBV5-1
CDR3aa: CASSLVPGLAGTDTQYF
CDR3nt: TGCGCCAGCAGCTTGGTACCGGGACTAGCGGGCACAGATACGCAGTATTTT

d_gene: TRBD2
j_gene: TRBJ2-1
v_gene: TRBV28
CDR3aa: CASSSLAGGDILNEQFF
CDR3nt: TGTGCCAGCAGTTCATTAGCGGGAGGGGACATACTCAATGAGCAGTTCTTC

d_gene: TRBD2
j_gene: TRBJ2-3
v_gene: TRBV7-6
CDR3aa: CASSPGGLSTDTQYF
CDR3nt: TGTGCCAGCAGCCCGGGGGGGCTAAGCACAGATACGCAGTATTTT

d_gene: -
j_gene: TRBJ2-5
v_gene: TRBV19
CDR3aa: CASSSRGYQETQYF
CDR3nt: TGTGCCAGTAGTAGCAGGGGCTACCAAGAGACCCAGTACTTC

d_gene: -
j_gene: TRBJ2-3
v_gene: TRBV5-1
CDR3aa: CASSLVLLTDTQYF
CDR3nt: TGCGCCAGCAGTCTGGTTCTCCTAACAGATACGCAGTATTTT